This T cell receptor beta chain was captured by sequencing in a study of cytomegalovirus exposure and HLA in healthy donors. Overall study findings and caveats: Reportedly, cytomegalovirus status was diagnosed with high sensitivity and specificity. CMV antigen specificity was confirmed in vitro for three CMV-associated chains.

Germline V gene data show CDR1 as SGDLS and CDR2 as YYNGEE. V lost 0 bases and J lost 3, with 10 bases in between. The CDR3 contains 15 residues. Profiled with immunoSEQ multiplex PCR; TCRdb holds only in-frame clones, not every one. The sample lists some 140,000 clones; 80% to 90% were seen once. Regarding this clone: What it recognizes is unknown. The same CDR3 arises from other DNA sequences in this sample as well.

The rearrangement uses TRBV9 and TRBJ2-1; maybe TRBD2 (5 bases). Input material: PBMCs. This clonotype was sampled from a young woman in good health and CMV-seropositive. The CDR3 protein is CASSVGSGSYNEQFF. CDR3 nucleotides: TGTGCCAGCAGCGTAGGTTCTGGGAGCTACAATGAGCAGTTCTTC.